The source of this T cell receptor (beta chain) is a study of PD-1 blockade in classical Hodgkin lymphoma. Study overall: Nivolumab was given intravenously to patients at 3 mg/kg every 2 weeks.

All patients experienced relapse after autologous stem cell transplantation, and brentuximab vedotin exposure was variable. Method: immunoSEQ multiplex PCR; TCRdb's copy keeps in-frame clones and lacks some. The sample consists of 80,000 to 100,000 clones, approximately 80% of them appearing once. The sequence came from a human donor with classical Hodgkin lymphoma. Sequencing was performed on peripheral blood mononuclear cells (PBMCs), taken before the second cycle of nivolumab.

CDR3 sequence (DNA): TGTGCCAGCAGGGCAGCTAGCACAGATACGCAGTATTTT. Translating gives CASRAASTDTQYF. The rearrangement joins TRBV2 to TRBJ2-3; no firm D call. The CDR3 runs 13 residues. V shed 6 bases and J shed 0 bases, with 7 bases lying between them. Looked up from germline, CDR1 is SNHLY and CDR2 is FYNNEI.